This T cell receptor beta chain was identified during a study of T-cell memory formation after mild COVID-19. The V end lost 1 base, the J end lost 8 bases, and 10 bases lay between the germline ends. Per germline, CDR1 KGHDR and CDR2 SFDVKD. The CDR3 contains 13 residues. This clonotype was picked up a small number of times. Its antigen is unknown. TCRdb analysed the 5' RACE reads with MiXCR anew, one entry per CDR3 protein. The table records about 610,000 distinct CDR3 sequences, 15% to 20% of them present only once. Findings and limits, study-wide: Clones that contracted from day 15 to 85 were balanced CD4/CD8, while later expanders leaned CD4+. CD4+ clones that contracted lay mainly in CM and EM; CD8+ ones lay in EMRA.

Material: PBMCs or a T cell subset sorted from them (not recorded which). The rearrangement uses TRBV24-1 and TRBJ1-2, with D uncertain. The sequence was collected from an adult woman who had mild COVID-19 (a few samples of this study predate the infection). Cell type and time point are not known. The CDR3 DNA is TGTGCCACCAGTGATTTTGGCCAAAGGGGCTACACCTTC. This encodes CATSDFGQRGYTF.